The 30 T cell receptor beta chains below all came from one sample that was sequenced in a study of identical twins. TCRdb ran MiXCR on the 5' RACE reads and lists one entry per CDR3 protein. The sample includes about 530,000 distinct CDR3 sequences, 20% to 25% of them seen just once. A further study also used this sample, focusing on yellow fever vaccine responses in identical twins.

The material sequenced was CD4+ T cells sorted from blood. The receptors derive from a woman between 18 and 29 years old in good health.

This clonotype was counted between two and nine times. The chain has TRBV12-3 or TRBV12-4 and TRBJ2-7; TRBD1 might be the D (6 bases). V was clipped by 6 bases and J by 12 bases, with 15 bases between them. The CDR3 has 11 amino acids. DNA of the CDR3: TGTGCCAGCAGCTTGGGCGGACAGATGTACTTC. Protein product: CASSLGGQMYF.

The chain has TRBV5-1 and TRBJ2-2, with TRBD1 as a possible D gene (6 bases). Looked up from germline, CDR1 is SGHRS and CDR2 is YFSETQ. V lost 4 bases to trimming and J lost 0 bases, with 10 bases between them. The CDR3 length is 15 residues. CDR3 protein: CASSHGTPNTGELFF. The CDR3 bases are TGCGCCAGCAGCCATGGGACACCGAACACCGGGGAGCTGTTTTTT.

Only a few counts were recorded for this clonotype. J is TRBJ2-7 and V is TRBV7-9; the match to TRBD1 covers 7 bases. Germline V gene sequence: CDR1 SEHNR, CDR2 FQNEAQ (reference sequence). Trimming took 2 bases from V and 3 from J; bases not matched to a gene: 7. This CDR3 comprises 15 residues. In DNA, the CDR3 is TGTGCCAGCAGCTTAAGAGGGGACAGCCTCTACGAGCAGTACTTC. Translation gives CASSLRGDSLYEQYF.

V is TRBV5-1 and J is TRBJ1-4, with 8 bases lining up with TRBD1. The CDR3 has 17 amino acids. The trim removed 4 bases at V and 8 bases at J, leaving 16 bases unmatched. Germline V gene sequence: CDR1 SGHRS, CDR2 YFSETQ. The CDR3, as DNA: TGCGCCAGCAGCGCCTCATCCGCCGCAGGGGGCGGGGAAAAACTGTTTTTT. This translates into CASSASSAAGGGEKLFF.

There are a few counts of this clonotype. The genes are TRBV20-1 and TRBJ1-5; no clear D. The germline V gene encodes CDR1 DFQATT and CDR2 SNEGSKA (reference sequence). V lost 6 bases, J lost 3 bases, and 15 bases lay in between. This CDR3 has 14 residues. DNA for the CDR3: TGCAGTGCGACCCATGGGTATATCAATCAGCCCCAGCATTTT. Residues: CSATHGYINQPQHF.

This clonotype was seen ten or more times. The chain's CDR3 is CASSLVFSQTYNEQFF. Written as DNA, the CDR3 is TGTGCCAGCAGTTTAGTTTTTAGCCAAACTTACAATGAGCAGTTCTTC. The V and J genes are TRBV28 and TRBJ2-1; D remains unclear. The V gene's germline CDR1 is MDHEN and CDR2 SYDVKM. The CDR3 spans 16 residues. The V end lost 2 bases, the J end lost 4 bases, and 15 bases lay between the germline ends.

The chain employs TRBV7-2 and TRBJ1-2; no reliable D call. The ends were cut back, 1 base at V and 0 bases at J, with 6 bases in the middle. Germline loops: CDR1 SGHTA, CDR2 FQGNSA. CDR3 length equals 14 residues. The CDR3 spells CASSLGHPNYGYTF. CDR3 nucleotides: TGTGCCAGCAGCTTAGGACACCCTAACTATGGCTACACCTTC.

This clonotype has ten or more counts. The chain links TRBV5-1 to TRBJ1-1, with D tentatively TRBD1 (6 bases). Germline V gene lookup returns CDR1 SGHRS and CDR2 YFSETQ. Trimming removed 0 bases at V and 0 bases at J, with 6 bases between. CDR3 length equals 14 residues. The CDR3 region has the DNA TGCGCCAGCAGCTTGGGACAGGTGAACACTGAAGCTTTCTTT. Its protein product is CASSLGQVNTEAFF.

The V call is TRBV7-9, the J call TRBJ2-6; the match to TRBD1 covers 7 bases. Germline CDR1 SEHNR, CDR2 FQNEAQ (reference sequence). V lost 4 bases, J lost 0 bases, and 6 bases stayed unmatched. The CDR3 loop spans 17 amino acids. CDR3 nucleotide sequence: TGTGCCAGCAGCTCCTCGGACAGGTTCTCTGGGGCCAACGTCCTGACTTTC. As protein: CASSSSDRFSGANVLTF. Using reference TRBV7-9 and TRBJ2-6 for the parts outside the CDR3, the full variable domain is DTGVSQNPRHKITKRGQNVTFRCDPISEHNRLYWYRQTLGQGPEFLTYFQNEAQLEKSRLLSDRFSAERPKGSFSTLEIQRTEQGDSAMYLCASSSSDRFSGANVLTFGAGSRLTVL.

CDR3 in amino acids: CASSNRSGTTTYEQYF. The CDR3 coding sequence is TGTGCCAGCAGCAACCGAAGCGGGACCACAACCTACGAGCAGTACTTC. This chain joins TRBV21-1 and TRBJ2-7; the table gives TRBD2 as D, unverified against the DNA. TRBV21-1 is shown as a pseudogene. The length of the CDR3 is 16 residues.

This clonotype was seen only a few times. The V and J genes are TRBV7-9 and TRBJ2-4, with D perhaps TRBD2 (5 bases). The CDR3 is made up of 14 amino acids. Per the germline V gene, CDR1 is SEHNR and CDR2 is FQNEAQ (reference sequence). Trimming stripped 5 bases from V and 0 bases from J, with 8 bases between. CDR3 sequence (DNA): TGTGCCAGCAGCGAAGAGGGAGCCAAAAACATTCAGTACTTC. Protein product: CASSEEGAKNIQYF.

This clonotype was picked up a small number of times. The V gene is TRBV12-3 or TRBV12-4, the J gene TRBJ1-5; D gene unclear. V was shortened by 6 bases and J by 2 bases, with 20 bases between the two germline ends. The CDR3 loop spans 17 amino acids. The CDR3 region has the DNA TGTGCCAGCAGCGTCCGGTCTGGGAATTTTGGCAATCAGCCCCAGCATTTT. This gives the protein CASSVRSGNFGNQPQHF.

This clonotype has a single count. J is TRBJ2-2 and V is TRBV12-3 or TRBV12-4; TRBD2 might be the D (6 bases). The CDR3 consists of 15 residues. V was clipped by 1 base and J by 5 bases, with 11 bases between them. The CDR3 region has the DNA TGTGCCAGCAGTTTAGGGCCCCGGGGGACCGGGGAGCTGTTTTTT. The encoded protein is CASSLGPRGTGELFF.

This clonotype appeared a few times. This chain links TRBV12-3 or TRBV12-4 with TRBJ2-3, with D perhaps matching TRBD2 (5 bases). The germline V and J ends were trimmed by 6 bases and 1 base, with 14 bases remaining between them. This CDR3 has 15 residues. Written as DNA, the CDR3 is TGTGCCAGCAGAGCGGACCCCCCGGGCACAGATACGCAGTATTTT. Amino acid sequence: CASRADPPGTDTQYF.

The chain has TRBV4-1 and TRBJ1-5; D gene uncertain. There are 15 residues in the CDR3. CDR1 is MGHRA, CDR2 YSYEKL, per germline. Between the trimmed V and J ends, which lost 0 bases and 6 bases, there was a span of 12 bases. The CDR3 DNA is TGCGCCAGCAGCCAAGAATACAGCTCCCGTCAGCCCCAGCATTTT. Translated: CASSQEYSSRQPQHF.

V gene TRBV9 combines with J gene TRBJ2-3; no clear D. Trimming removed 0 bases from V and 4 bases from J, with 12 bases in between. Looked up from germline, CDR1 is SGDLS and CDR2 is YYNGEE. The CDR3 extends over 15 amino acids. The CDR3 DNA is TGTGCCAGCAGCGTAGTAGGGCAGGTGTCAGATACGCAGTATTTT. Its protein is CASSVVGQVSDTQYF.

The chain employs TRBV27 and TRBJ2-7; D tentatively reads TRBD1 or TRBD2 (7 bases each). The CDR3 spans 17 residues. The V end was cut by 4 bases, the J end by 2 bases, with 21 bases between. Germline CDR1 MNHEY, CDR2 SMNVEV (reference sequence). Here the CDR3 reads CASSYGGNRGPPYEQYF. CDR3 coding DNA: TGTGCCAGCAGTTACGGGGGGAACAGGGGCCCCCCCTACGAGCAGTACTTC.

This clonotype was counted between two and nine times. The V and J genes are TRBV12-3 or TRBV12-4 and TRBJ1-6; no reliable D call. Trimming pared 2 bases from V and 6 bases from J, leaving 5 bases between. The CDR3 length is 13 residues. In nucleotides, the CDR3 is TGTGCCAGCAGTTTACTCCCTAATTCACCCCTCCACTTT. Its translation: CASSLLPNSPLHF.

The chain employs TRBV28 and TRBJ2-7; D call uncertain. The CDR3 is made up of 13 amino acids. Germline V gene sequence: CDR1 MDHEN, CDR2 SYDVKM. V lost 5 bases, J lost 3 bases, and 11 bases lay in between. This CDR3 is CASSPSDLYEQYF. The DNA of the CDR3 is TGTGCCAGCAGTCCGTCGGACCTCTACGAGCAGTACTTC.

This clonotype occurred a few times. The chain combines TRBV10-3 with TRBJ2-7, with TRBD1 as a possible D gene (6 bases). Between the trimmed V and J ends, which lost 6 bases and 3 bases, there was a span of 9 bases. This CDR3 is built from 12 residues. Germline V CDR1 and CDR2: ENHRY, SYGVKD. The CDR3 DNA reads TGTGCCATCAGCGCCAGGGGCTACGAGCAGTACGTC. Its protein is CAISARGYEQYV.

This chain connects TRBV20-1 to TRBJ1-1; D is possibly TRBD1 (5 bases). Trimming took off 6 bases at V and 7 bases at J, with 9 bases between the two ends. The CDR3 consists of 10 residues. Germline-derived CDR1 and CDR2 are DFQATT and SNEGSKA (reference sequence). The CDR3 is CSAETGEAFF. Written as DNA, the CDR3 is TGCAGTGCAGAAACAGGTGAAGCTTTCTTT.

CDR3 loop: CASSPGTALHF. Written as DNA, the CDR3 is TGTGCCAGCAGTCCCGGGACAGCCCTCCACTTT. The rearrangement links TRBV12-3 or TRBV12-4 to TRBJ1-6; 7 bases agree with TRBD1. The CDR3 runs 11 residues. Losses at the gene ends were 5 bases for V and 14 bases for J; bases not matched to a gene: 3.

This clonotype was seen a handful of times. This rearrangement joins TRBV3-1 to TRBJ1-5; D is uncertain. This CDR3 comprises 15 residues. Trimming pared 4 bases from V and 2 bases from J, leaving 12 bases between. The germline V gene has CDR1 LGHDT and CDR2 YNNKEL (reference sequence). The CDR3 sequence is CASSRDAVGNQPQHF. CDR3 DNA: TGTGCCAGCAGCCGGGATGCGGTCGGCAATCAGCCCCAGCATTTT.

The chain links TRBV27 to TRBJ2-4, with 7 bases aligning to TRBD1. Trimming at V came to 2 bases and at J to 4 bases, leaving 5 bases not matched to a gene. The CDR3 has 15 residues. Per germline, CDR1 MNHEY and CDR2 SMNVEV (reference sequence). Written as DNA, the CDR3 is TGTGCCAGCAGTTTAGAGGGACAGAGGAAAAACATTCAGTACTTC. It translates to CASSLEGQRKNIQYF.

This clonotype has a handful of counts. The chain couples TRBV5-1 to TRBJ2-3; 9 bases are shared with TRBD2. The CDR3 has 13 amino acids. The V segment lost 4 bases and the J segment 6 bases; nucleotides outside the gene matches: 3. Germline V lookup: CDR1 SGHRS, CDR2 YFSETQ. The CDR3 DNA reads TGCGCCAGCAGCCTGGGGACTAGCGATACGCAGTATTTT. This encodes CASSLGTSDTQYF. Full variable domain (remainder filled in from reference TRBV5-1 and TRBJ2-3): KAGVTQTPRYLIKTRGQQVTLSCSPISGHRSVSWYQQTPGQGLQFLFEYFSETQRNKGNFPGRFSGRQFSNSRSEMNVSTLELGDSALYLCASSLGTSDTQYFGPGTRLTVL.

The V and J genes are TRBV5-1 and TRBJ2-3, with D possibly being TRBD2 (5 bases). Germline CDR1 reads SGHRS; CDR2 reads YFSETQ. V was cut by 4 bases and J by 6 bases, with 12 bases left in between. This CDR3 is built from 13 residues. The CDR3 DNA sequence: TGCGCCAGCAGCCCACTAGGAATGGATACGCAGTATTTT. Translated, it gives CASSPLGMDTQYF.

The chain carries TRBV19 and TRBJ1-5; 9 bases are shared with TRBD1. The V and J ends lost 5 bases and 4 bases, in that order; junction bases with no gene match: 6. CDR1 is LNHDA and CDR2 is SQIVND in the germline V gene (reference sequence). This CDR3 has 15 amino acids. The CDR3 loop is CASSAGQGINQPQHF. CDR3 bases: TGTGCCAGTAGTGCGGGACAGGGAATTAATCAGCCCCAGCATTTT.

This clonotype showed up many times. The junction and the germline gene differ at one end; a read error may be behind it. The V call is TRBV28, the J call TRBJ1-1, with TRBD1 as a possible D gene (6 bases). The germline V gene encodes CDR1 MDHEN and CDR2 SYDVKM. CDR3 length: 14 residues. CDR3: CASSPPAVRDMGHF. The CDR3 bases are TGTGCCAGCAGTCCCCCGGCGGTTCGGGACATGGGTCACTTT.

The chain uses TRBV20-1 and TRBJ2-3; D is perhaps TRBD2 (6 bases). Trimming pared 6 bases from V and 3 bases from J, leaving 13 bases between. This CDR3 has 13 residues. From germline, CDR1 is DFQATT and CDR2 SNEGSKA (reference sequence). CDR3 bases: TGCAGTGCCCCTGGCGGGGTTACAGATACGCAGTATTTT. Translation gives CSAPGGVTDTQYF.

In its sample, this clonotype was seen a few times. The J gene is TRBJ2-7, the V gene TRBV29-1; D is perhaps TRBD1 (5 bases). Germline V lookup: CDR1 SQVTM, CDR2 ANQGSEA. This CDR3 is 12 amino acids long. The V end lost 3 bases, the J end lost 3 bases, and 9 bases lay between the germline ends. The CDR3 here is CSVESQGYEQYF. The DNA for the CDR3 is TGCAGCGTTGAGAGTCAGGGCTACGAGCAGTACTTC.